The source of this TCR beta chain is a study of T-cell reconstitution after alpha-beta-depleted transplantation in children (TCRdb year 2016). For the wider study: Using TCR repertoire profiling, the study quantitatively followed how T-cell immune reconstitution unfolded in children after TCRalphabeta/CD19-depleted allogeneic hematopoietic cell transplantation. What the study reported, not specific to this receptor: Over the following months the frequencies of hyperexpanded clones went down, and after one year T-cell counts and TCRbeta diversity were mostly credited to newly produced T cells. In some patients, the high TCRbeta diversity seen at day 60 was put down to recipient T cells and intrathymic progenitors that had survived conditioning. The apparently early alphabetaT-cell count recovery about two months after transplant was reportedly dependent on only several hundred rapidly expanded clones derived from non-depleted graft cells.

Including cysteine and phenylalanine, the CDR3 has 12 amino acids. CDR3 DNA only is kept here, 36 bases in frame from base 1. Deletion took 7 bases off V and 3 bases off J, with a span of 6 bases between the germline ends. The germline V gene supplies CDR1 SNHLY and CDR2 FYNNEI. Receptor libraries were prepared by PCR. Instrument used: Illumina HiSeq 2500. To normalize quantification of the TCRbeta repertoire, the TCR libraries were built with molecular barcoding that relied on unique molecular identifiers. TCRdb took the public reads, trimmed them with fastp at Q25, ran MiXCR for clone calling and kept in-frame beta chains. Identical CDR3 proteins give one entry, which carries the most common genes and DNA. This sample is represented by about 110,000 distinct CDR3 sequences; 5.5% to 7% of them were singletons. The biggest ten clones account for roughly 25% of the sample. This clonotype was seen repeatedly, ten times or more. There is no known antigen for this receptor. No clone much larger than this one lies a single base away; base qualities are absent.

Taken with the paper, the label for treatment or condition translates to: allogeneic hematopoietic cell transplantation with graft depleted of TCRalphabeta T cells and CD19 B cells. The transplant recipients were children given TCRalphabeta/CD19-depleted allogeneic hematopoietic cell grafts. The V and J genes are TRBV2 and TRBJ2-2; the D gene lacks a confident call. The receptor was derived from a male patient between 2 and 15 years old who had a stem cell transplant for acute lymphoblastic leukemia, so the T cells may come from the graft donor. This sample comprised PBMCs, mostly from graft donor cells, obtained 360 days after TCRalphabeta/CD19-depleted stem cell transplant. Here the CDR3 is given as CASIPYTGELFF. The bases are TGTGCCAGCATCCCCTACACCGGGGAGCTGTTTTTT. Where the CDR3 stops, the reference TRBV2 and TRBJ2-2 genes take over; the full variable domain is EPEVTQTPSHQVTQMGQEVILRCVPISNHLYFYWYRQILGQKVEFLVSFYNNEISEKSEIFDDQFSVERPDGSNFTLKIRSTKLEDSAMYFCASIPYTGELFFGEGSRLTVL.